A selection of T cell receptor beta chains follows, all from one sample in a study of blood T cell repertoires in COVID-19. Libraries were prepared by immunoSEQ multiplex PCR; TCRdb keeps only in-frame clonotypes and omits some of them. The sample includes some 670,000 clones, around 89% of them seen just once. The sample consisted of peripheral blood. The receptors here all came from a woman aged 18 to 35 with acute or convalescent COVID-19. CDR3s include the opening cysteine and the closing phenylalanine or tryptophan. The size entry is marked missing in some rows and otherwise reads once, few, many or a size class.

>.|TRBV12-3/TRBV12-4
CASSLRGRAQHF
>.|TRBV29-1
CSSSRGVTMNTEAFF
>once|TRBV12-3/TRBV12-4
CASRPGGNYGYTF
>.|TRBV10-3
CAIMSQGVKNEQFF
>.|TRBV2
CASSGLQGRDYGYTF
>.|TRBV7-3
CASSHGHNTEAFF
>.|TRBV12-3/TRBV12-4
CASSFAAESPLHF
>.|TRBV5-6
CASSFGTGRYEQYF
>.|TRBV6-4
CASSTSSGGHTDTQYF
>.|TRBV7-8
CASSLQGIGDQPQHF
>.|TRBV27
CASSLNGNLLNTEAFF
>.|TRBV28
CASSSRPKGEGTQYF
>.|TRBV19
CASQGTGRGYTF
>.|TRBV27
CASSTRQYHETQYF
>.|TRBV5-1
CASSATGDGLARTEAFF
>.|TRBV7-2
CASSSAPSSSYGYTF
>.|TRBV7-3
CASSWAGGTDTQYF
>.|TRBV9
CASSVDESSGGYTF
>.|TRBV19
CASSYPAEGWTEAFF
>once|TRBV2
CASIPRINSPLHF
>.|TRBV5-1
CASSEYVRASYEQYF
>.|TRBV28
CASTQGGGGKNYGYTF
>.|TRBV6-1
CASSELPHGRDEQYF
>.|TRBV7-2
CASSLGLSNTGELFF
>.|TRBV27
CASSGQGGVGTNYGYTF
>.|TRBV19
CASHGRLAGAGELFF
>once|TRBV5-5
CASSLGGLTDTQYF
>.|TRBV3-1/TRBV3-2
CASSRPGDYAHF
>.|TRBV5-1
CASSLGFYGGPLEAFF
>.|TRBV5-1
CASRKGQGAEQYF